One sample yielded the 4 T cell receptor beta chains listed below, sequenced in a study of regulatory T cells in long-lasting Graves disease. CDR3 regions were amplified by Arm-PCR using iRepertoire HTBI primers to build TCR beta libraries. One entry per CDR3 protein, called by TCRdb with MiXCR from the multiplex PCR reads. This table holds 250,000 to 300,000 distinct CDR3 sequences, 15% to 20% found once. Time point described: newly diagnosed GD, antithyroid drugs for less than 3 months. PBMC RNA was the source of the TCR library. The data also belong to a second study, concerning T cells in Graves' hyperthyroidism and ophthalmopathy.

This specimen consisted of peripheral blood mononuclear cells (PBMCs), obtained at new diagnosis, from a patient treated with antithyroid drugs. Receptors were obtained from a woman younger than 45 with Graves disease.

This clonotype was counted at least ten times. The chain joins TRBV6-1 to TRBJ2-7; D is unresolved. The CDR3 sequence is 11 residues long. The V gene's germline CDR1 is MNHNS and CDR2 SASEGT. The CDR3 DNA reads TGTTCCACCGAATTAGGCTACGAGCAGTACTTC. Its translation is CSTELGYEQYF.

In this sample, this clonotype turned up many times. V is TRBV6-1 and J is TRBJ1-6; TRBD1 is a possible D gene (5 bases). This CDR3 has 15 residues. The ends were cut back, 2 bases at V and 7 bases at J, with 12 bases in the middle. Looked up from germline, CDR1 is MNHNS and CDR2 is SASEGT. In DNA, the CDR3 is TGTGCCAGCAGTGAACTGGGACGGGTAAATTCACCCCTCCACTTT. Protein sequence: CASSELGRVNSPLHF.

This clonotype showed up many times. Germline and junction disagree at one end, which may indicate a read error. CDR3 sequence (DNA): TGTGCCAGCAGCCTCCGGACAGGGGATGAAAAACTGTTTTTT. Protein sequence: CASSLRTGDEKLFF. The rearrangement joins TRBV5-1 to TRBJ1-4; 9 nucleotides agree with TRBD1. This CDR3 contains 14 residues. Germline V gene data show CDR1 as SGHRS and CDR2 as YFSETQ.

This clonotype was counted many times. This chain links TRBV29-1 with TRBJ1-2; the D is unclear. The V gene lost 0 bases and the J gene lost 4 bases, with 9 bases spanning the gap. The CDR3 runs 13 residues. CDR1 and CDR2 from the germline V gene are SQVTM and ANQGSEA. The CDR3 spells CSVEDRPVYGYTF. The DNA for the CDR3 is TGCAGCGTTGAAGATAGGCCGGTCTATGGCTACACCTTC.